The clone carrying this T cell receptor beta chain has only a few counts. Its antigen is not identified. The data were taken from a study of T cells in Graves' hyperthyroidism and ophthalmopathy. Study background: Sampling of peripheral blood happened at initial diagnosis, prior to any treatment.

Researchers defined stable Graves' hyperthyroidism as no ophthalmopathy progression within 18 months. The PBMCs were taken from around 10 ml of fresh peripheral blood. Study-level results: A model of 13 V-J features distinguished ophthalmopathy from stable hyperthyroidism.

The CDR3 consists of 15 residues. CDR1 is SGHDT and CDR2 is YYEEEE in the germline V gene. V gave up 2 bases and J gave up 3 bases, with 14 bases separating them. Amplified TCR beta CDR3 regions came from RNA transcripts. Carried out on the TCR CDR3, a first-round RT-PCR used the HTBI primer set. TCRdb re-called the multiplex PCR reads through MiXCR, storing one row per CDR3 protein. Of 300,000 to 400,000 distinct CDR3 sequences in the sample, roughly 14% were seen once. The sequence was obtained from an older woman with Graves' hyperthyroidism. The specimen sequenced was blood. This chain connects TRBV5-6 to TRBJ1-1, with a weak D call TRBD1 (6 bases). In DNA, the CDR3 is TGTGCCAGCAGCTTTTCAGGGGCCGGGGACACTGAAGCTTTCTTT. As protein: CASSFSGAGDTEAFF.